The 7 T cell receptor beta chains reported below all come from one sample, sequenced in a study of blood T cell repertoires in COVID-19. The table came from immunoSEQ multiplex PCR; TCRdb's copy has only in-frame clones and leaves some out. The repertoire has around 300,000 clones, about 93% of them found once; the top ten carry roughly 7%. The source material was peripheral blood. The source is a woman under 40 with COVID-19, enrolled during active disease.

The genes are TRBV9 and TRBJ2-7; 9 nucleotides agree with TRBD1. The trim removed 4 bases at V and 4 bases at J, leaving 6 bases unmatched. The CDR3 consists of 14 residues. From germline, CDR1 is SGDLS and CDR2 YYNGEE. CDR3: CASSPGQGRYEQYF. The CDR3 DNA follows: TGTGCCAGCAGCCCAGGACAGGGGAGATACGAGCAGTACTTC. The full variable domain, its missing parts supplied by reference TRBV9 and TRBJ2-7, is DSGVTQTPKHLITATGQRVTLRCSPRSGDLSVYWYQQSLDQGLQFLIQYYNGEERAKGNILERFSAQQFPDLHSELNLSSLELGDSALYFCASSPGQGRYEQYFGPGTRLTVT.

This clone was counted a single time. V is TRBV16 and J is TRBJ2-7, with 8 bases aligning to TRBD1. CDR3 size: 16 residues. Germline V gene lookup returns CDR1 KGHSY and CDR2 FQNENV. V lost 0 bases, J lost 3 bases, and 7 bases stayed unmatched. In DNA, the CDR3 is TGTGCCAGCAGCCAATCGATAGGGACAGGTCGCTACGAGCAGTACTTC. Translating it yields CASSQSIGTGRYEQYF.

This rearrangement joins TRBV5-4 to TRBJ2-1; 8 bases map to TRBD2. The CDR3 is made up of 14 amino acids. J was trimmed by 7 bases and V by 2 bases; bases with no gene match: 5. CDR1 and CDR2 from the germline V gene are SGHNT and YYREEE (reference sequence). The CDR3 is CASSFLAGLNEQFF. CDR3 in DNA: TGTGCCAGCAGCTTTTTAGCGGGATTAAATGAGCAGTTCTTC.

This chain uses TRBV5-6 with TRBJ2-7; D may be TRBD1 (5 bases). Deletions cut 2 bases from V and 0 bases from J, with 6 bases between. This CDR3 region has 13 residues. Per germline, CDR1 SGHDT and CDR2 YYEEEE. The CDR3 is CASSFRASYEQYF. Written as DNA, the CDR3 is TGTGCCAGCAGCTTCAGGGCCTCCTACGAGCAGTACTTC.

This clone occurred once. The chain couples TRBV25-1 to TRBJ2-7, with a possible D match to TRBD2 (7 bases). Germline loops: CDR1 MGHDK, CDR2 SYGVNS. The V end was cut by 5 bases, the J end by 4 bases, with 18 bases between. This CDR3 comprises 15 residues. The CDR3 loop is CASSPQGGVAYEQYF. As DNA, the CDR3 is TGTGCCAGCAGTCCCCAAGGGGGGGTGGCTTACGAGCAGTACTTC.

This chain joins TRBV28 and TRBJ1-6, with 7 bases identical to TRBD1. The germline gives CDR1 MDHEN, CDR2 SYDVKM. The CDR3 contains 15 residues. After removal of 4 bases from V and 5 bases from J, the junction contained 5 bases not matched to a gene. The CDR3 coding sequence is TGTGCCAGCAGTTCTAACAGGGGTAATAATTCACCCCTCCACTTT. Residues: CASSSNRGNNSPLHF.

This sequence joins TRBV10-3 and TRBJ2-5; 13 bases align to TRBD2. The CDR3 is 18 amino acids. J gave up 0 bases and V 4 bases, and 8 bases lay outside the gene matches. Per the germline V gene, CDR1 is ENHRY and CDR2 is SYGVKD. DNA for the CDR3: TGTGCCATCAGTGCTACCCCCGGGACTAGCGGGGACCAAGAGACCCAGTACTTC. Translated, it gives CAISATPGTSGDQETQYF.